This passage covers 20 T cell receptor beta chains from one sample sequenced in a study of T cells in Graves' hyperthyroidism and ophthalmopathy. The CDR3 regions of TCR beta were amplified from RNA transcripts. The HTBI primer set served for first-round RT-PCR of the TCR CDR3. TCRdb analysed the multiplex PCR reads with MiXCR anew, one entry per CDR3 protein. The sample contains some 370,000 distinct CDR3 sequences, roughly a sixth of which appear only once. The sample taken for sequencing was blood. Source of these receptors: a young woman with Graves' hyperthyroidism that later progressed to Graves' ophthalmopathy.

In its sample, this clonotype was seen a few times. The CDR3 loop reads CASSLDLHEQYF. CDR3 DNA sequence: TGTGCCAGCAGTTTAGACTTGCACGAGCAGTACTTC. The chain is built from TRBV28 and TRBJ2-7; no definite D call. The CDR3 is made up of 12 amino acids. The V end lost 2 bases, the J end lost 5 bases, and 7 bases lay between the germline ends. Germline values: CDR1 MDHEN, CDR2 SYDVKM.

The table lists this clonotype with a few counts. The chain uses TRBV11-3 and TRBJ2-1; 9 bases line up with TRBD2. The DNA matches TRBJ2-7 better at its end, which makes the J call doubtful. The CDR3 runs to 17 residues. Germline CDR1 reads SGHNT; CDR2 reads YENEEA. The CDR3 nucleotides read TGTGCCAGCAGCCGCGGACGGGGGCGGGAGGGTCCCAATGAGCAGTACTTC. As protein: CASSRGRGREGPNEQYF.

The CDR3 loop is CATSRTGLTSGANVLTF. DNA of the CDR3: TGTGCCACCAGCAGGACAGGGCTCACCTCTGGGGCCAACGTCCTGACTTTC. The chain is built from TRBV15 and TRBJ2-6; 7 bases are shared with TRBD1. Unmatched junction bases numbered 5, after V lost 3 bases and J lost 0 bases. The CDR3 loop spans 17 amino acids. Germline values: CDR1 LNHNV, CDR2 YYDKDF (reference sequence).

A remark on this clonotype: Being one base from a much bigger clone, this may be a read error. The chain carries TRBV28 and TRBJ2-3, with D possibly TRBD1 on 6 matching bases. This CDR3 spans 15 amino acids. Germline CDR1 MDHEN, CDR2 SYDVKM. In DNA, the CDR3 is TGTGCCGGCAGCTCAACAGGGATTAGCACAGATACGCAGTATTTT. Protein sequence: CAGSSTGISTDTQYF. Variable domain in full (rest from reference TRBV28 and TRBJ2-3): DVKVTQSSRYLVKRTGEKVFLECVQDMDHENMFWYRQDPGLGLRLIYFSYDVKMKEKGDIPEGYSVSREKKERFSLILESASTNQTSMYLCAGSSTGISTDTQYFGPGTRLTVL.

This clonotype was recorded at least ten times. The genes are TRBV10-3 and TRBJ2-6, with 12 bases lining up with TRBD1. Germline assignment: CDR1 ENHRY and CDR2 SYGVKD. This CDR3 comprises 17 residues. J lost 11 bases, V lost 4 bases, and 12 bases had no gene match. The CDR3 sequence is CAISGDRGRGGYDVLTF. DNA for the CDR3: TGTGCCATCAGTGGGGACAGGGGGCGTGGTGGCTACGACGTCCTGACTTTC.

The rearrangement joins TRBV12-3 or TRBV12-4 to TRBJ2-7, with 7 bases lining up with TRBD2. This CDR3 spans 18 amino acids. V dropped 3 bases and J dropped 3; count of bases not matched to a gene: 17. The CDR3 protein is CASSLSEKLAARDYEQYF. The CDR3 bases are TGTGCCAGCAGTTTGTCCGAAAAGCTAGCGGCAAGAGACTACGAGCAGTACTTC.

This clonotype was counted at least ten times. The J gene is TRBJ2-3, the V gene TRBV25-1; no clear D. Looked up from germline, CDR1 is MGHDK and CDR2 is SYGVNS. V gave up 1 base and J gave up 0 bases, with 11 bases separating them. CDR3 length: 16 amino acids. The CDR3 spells CASSEFTASSTDTQYF. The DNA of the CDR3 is TGTGCCAGCAGTGAATTTACCGCGTCTAGCACAGATACGCAGTATTTT. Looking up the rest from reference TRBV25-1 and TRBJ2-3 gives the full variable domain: EADIYQTPRYLVIGTGKKITLECSQTMGHDKMYWYQQDPGMELHLIHYSYGVNSTEKGDLSSESTVSRIRTEHFPLTLESARPSHTSQYLCASSEFTASSTDTQYFGPGTRLTVL.

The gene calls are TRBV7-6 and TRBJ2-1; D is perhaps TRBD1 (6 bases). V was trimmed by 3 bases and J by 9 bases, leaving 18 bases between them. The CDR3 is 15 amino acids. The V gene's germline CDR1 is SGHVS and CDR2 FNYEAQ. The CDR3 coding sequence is TGTGCCAGCAGCTTCCGTGGGGGCTCGCAGGTTGAGCAGTTCTTC. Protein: CASSFRGGSQVEQFF.

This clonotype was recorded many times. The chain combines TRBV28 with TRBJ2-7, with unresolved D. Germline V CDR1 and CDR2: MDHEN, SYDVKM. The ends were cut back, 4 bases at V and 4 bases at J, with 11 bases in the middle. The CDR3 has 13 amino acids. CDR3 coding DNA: TGTGCCAGCAGTTCTTCATACTCGTACGAGCAGTACTTC. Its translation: CASSSSYSYEQYF.

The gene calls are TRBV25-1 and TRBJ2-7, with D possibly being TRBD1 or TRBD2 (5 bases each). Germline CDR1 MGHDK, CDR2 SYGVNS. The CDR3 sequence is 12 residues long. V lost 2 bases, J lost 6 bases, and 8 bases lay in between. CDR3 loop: CASSEDGAEQYF. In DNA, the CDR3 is TGTGCCAGCAGTGAAGACGGGGCCGAGCAGTACTTC.

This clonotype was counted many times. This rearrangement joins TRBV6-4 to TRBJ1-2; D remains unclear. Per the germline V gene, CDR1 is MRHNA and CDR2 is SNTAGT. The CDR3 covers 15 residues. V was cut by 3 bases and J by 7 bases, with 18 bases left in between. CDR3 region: CASSEQQDSTFGYTF. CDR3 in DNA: TGTGCCAGCAGTGAACAACAAGATTCGACCTTTGGCTACACCTTC.

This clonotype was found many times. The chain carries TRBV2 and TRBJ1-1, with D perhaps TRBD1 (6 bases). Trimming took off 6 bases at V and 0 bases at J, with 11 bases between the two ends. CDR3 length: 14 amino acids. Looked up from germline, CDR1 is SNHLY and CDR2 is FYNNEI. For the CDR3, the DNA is TGTGCCAGCAGGATTACAGGGATGAACACTGAAGCTTTCTTT. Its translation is CASRITGMNTEAFF.

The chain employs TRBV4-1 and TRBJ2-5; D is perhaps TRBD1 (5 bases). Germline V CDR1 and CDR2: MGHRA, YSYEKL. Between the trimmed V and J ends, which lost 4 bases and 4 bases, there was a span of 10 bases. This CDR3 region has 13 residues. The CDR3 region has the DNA TGCGCCAGCAGCCCAGGGATCGGAGAGACCCAGTACTTC. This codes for CASSPGIGETQYF.

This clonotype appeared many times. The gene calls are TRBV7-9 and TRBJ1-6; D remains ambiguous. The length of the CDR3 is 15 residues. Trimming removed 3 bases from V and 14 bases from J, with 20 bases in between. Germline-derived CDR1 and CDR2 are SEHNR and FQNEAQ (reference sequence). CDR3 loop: CASSFPLAEAGALHF. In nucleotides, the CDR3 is TGTGCCAGCAGCTTCCCCCTGGCGGAAGCCGGAGCCCTCCACTTT. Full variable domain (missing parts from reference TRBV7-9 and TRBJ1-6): DTGVSQNPRHKITKRGQNVTFRCDPISEHNRLYWYRQTLGQGPEFLTYFQNEAQLEKSRLLSDRFSAERPKGSFSTLEIQRTEQGDSAMYLCASSFPLAEAGALHFGNGTRLTVT.

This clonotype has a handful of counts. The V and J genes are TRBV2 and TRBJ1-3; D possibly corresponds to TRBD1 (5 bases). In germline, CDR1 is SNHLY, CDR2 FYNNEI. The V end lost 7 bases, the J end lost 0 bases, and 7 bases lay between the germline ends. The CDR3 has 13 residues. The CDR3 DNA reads TGTGCCAGCAAAGGGGACTCTGGAAACACCATATATTTT. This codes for CASKGDSGNTIYF.

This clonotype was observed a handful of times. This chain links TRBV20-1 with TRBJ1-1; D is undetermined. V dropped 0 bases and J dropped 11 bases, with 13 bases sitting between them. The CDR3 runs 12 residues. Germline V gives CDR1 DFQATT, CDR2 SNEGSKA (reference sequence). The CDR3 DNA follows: TGCAGTGCTAGAGATCTGAATTTGACGGCTTTCTTT. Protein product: CSARDLNLTAFF.

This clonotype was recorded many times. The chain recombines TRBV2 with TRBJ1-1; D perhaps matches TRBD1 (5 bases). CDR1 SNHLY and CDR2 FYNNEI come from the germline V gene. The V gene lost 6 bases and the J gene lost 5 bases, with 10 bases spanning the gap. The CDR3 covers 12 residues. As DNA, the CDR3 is TGTGCCAGCAGGGGGGGACCTACTGAAGCTTTCTTT. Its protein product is CASRGGPTEAFF.

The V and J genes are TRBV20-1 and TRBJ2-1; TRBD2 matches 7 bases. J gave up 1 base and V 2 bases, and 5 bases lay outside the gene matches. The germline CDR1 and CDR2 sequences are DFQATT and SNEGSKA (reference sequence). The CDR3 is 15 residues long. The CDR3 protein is CSARRERGSYNEQFF. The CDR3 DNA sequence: TGCAGTGCTAGAAGAGAGCGGGGTTCCTACAATGAGCAGTTCTTC.

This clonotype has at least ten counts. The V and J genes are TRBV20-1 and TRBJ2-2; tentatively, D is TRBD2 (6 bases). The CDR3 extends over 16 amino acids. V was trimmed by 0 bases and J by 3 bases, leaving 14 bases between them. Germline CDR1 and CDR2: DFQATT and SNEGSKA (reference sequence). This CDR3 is CSARDRAGPDTGELFF. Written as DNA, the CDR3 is TGCAGTGCTAGAGATCGTGCGGGGCCCGACACCGGGGAGCTGTTTTTT.

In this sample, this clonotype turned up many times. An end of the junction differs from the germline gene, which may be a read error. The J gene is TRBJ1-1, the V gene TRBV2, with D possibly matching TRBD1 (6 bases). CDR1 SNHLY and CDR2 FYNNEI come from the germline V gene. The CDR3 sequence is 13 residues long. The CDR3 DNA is TGTGCCAACAGTCCAGGGGCAGGCACTGAAGCTTTCTTT. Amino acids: CANSPGAGTEAFF.